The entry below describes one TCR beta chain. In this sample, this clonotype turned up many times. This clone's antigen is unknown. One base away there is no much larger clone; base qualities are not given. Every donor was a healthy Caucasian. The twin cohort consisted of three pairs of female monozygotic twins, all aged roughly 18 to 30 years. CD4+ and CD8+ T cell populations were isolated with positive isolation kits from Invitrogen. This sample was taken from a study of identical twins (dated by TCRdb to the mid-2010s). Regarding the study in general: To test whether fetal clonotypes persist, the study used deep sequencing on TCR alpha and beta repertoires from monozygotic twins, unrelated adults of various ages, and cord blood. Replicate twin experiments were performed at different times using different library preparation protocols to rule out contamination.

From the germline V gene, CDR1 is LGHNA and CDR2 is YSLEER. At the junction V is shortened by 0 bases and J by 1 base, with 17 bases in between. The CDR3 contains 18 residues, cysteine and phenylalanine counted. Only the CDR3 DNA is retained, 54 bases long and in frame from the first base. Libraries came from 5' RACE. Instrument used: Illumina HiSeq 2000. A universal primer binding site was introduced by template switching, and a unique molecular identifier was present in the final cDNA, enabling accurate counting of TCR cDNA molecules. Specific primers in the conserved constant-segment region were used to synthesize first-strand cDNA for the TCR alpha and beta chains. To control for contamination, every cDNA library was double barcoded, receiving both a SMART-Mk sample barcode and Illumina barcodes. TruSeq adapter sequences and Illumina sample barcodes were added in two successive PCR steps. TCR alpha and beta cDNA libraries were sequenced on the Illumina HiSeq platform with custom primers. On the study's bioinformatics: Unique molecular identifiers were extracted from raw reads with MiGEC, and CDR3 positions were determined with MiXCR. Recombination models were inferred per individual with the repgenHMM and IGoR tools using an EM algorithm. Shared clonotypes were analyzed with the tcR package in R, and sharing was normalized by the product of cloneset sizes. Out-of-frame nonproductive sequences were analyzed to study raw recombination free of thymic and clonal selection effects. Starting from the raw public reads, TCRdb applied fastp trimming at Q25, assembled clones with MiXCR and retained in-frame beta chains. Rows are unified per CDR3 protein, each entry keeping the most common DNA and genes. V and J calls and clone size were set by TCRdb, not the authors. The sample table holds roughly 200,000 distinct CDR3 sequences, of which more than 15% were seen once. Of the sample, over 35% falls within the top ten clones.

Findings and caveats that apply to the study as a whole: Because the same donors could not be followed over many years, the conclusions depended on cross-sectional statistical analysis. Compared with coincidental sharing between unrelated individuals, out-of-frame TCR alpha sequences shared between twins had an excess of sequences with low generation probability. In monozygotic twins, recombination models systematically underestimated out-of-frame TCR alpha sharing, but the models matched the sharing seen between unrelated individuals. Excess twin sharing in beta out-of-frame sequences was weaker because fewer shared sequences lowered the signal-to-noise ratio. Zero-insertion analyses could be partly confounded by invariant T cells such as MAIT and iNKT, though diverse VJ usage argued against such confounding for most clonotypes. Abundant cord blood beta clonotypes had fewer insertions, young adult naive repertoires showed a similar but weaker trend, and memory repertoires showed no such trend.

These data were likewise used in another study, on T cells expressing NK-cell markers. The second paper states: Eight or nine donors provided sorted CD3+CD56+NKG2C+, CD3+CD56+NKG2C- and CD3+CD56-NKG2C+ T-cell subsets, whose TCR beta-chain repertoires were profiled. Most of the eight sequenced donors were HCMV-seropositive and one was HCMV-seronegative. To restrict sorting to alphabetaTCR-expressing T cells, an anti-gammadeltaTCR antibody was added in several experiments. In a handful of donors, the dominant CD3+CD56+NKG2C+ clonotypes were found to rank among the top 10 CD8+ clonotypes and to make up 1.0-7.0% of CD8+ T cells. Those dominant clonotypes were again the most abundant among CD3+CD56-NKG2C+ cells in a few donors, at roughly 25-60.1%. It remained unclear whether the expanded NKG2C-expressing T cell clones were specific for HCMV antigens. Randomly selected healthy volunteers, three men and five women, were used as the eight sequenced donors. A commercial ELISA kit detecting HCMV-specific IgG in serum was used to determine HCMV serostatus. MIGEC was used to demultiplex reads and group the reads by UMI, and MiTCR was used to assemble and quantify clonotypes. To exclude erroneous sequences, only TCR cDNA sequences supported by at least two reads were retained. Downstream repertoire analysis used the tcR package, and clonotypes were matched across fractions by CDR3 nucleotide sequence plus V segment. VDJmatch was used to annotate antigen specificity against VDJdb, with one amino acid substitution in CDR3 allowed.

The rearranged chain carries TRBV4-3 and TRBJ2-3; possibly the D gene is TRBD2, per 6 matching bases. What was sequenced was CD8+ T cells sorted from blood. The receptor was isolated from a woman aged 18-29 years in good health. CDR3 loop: CASSQESGTWDGTDTQYF. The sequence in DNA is TGCGCCAGCAGCCAAGAATCGGGGACTTGGGATGGCACAGATACGCAGTATTTT.